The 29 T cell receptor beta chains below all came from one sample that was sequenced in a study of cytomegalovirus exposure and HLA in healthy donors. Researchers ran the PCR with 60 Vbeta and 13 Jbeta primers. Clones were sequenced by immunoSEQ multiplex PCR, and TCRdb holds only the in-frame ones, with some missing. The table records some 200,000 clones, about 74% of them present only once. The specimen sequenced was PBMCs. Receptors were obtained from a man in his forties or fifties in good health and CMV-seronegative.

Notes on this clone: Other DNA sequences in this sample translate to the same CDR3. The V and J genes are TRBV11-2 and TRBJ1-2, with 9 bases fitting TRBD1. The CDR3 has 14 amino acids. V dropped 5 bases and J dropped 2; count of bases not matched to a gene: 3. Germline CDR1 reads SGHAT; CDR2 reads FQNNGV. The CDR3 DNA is TGTGCCAGCAGCCCGGGACAGGGAAACTATGGCTACACCTTC. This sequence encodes CASSPGQGNYGYTF.

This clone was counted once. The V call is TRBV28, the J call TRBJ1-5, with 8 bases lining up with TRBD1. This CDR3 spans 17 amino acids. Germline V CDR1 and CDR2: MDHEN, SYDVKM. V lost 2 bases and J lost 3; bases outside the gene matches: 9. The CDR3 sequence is CASSLAETGADNQPQHF. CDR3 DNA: TGTGCCAGCAGTTTAGCCGAGACAGGGGCGGACAATCAGCCCCAGCATTTT.

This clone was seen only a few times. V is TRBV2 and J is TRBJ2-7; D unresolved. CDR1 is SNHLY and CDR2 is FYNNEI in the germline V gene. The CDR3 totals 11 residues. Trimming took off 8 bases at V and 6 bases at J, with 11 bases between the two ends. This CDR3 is CASFYMAEQYF. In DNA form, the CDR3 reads TGTGCCAGCTTTTACATGGCCGAGCAGTACTTC.

Here the CDR3 DNA reads TGTGCCAGCTCACTCGGACAAAACACCGGGGAGCTGTTTTTT. Encoded protein: CASSLGQNTGELFF. The chain has TRBV18 and TRBJ2-2, with TRBD1 as a possible D gene (5 bases). The CDR3 runs to 14 residues. V lost 4 bases, J lost 2 bases, and 8 bases lay in between. Germline V gene sequence: CDR1 KGHSH, CDR2 LQKENI. The full variable domain, with the rest looked up from reference TRBV18 and TRBJ2-2, is NAGVMQNPRHLVRRRGQEARLRCSPMKGHSHVYWYRQLPEEGLKFMVYLQKENIIDESGMPKERFSAEFPKEGPSILRIQQVVRGDSAAYFCASSLGQNTGELFFGEGSRLTVL.

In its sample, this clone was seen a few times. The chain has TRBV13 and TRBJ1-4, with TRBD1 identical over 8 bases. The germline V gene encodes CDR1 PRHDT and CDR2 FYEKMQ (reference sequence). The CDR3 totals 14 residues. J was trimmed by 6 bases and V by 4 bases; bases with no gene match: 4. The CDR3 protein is CASSSRGPDEKLFF. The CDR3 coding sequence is TGTGCCAGCAGCTCCAGGGGGCCAGATGAAAAACTGTTTTTT.

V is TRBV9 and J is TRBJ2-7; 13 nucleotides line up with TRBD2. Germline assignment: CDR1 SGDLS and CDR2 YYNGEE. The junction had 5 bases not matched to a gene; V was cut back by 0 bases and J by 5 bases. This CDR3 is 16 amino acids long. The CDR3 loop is CASSVEGLAGLHEQYF. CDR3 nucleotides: TGTGCCAGCAGCGTAGAGGGACTAGCGGGACTCCACGAGCAGTACTTC.

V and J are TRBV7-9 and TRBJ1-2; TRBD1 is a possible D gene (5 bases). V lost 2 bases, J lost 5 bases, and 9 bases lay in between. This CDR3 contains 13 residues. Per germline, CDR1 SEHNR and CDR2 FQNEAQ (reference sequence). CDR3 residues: CASSLRQLYGYTF. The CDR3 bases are TGTGCCAGCAGCTTAAGACAGCTATATGGCTACACCTTC.

For the CDR3, the DNA is TGTGCCAGCAGCCCGGAGGGGACAGTCCTTTTTCTGGGGCCAACGGACCTGACTTTC. It codes for CASSPEGTVLFLGPTDLTF. J is TRBJ2-6 and V is TRBV5-5; tentative D call: TRBD1 (7 bases). Germline loops: CDR1 SGHKS, CDR2 YYEKEE (reference sequence). V lost 4 bases and J 15 bases, leaving 35 bases between the germline ends. The CDR3 has 19 residues.

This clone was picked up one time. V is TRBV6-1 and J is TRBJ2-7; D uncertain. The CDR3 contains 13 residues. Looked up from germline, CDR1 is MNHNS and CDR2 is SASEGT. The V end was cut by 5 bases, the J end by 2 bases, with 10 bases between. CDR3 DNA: TGTGCCAGCAGTCGATCCGAGCCCTACGAGCAGTACTTC. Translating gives CASSRSEPYEQYF.

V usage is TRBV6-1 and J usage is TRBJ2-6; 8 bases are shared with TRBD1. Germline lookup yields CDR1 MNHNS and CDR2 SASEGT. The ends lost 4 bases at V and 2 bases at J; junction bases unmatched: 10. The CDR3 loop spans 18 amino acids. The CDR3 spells CASSGYRQGFAGANVLTF. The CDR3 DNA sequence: TGTGCCAGCAGTGGTTACCGACAGGGGTTCGCTGGGGCCAACGTCCTGACTTTC.

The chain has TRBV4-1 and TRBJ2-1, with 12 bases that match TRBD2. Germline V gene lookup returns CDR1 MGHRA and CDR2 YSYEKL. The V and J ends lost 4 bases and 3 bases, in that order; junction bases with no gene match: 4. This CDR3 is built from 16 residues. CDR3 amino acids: CASSLLTSGSYNEQFF. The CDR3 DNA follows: TGCGCCAGCAGCCTTTTGACTAGCGGGAGCTACAATGAGCAGTTCTTC.

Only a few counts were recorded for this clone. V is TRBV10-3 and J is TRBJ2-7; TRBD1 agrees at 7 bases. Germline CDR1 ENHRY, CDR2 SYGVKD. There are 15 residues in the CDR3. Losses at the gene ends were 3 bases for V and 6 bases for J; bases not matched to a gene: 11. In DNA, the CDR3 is TGTGCCATCAGTGACTCCGGGACAGTTTTCTTCGAGCAGTACTTC. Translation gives CAISDSGTVFFEQYF.

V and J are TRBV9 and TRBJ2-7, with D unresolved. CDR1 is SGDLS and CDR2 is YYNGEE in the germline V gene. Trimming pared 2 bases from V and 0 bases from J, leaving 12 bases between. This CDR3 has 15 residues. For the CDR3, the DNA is TGTGCCAGCAGCGTGGGCTTCGGCCTCTCCTACGAGCAGTACTTC. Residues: CASSVGFGLSYEQYF.

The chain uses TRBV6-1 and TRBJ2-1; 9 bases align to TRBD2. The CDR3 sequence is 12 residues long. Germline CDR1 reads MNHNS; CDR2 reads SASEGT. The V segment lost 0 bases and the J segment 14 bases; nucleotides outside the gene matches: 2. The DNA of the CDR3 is TGTGCCAGCAGTGAAGCGCGGGGGGGTAAGTTCTTC. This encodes CASSEARGGKFF.

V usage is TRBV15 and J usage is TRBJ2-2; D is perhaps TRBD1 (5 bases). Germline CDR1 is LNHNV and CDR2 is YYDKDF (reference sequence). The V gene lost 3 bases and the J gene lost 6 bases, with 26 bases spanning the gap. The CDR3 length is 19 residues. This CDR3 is CATSRDMFGAQEYAGELFF. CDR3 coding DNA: TGTGCCACCAGCAGGGATATGTTTGGGGCTCAGGAATATGCCGGGGAGCTGTTTTTT.

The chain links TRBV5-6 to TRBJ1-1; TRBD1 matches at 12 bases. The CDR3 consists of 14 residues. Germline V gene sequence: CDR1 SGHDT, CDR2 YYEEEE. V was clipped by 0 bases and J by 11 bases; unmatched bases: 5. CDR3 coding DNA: TGTGCCAGCAGCTTGGGGGACAGGGGGCGCCGGGCTTTCTTT. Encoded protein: CASSLGDRGRRAFF.

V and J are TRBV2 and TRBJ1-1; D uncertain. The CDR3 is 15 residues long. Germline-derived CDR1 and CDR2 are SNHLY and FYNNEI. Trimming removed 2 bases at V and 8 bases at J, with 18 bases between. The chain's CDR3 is CASSELGSPSGEAFF. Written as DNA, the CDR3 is TGTGCCAGCAGTGAACTTGGCAGCCCCTCGGGGGAAGCTTTCTTT.

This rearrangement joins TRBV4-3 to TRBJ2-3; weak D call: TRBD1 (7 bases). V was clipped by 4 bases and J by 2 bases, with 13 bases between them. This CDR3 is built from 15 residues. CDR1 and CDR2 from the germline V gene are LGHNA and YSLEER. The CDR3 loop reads CASSPRGEDTDTQYF. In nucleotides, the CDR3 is TGCGCCAGCAGCCCCAGGGGGGAAGACACAGATACGCAGTATTTT.

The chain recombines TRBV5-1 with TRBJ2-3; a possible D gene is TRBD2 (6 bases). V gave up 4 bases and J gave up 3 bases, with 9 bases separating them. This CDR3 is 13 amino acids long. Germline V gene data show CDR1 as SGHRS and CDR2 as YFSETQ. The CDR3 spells CASSHGLTDTQYF. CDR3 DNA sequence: TGCGCCAGCAGCCACGGACTAACAGATACGCAGTATTTT. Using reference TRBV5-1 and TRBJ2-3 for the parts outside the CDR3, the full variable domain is KAGVTQTPRYLIKTRGQQVTLSCSPISGHRSVSWYQQTPGQGLQFLFEYFSETQRNKGNFPGRFSGRQFSNSRSEMNVSTLELGDSALYLCASSHGLTDTQYFGPGTRLTVL.

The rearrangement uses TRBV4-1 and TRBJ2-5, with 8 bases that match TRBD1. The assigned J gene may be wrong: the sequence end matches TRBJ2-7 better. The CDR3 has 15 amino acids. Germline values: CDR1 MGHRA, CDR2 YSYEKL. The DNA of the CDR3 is TGCGCCAGCAGCCGAGGACAGGGCAACTTCTACGAGCAGTACTTC. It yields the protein CASSRGQGNFYEQYF.

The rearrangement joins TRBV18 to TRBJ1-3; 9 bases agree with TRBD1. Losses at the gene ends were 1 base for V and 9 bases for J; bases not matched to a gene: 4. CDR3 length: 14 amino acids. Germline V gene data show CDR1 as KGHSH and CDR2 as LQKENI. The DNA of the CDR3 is TGTGCCAGCTCACCACGGGGACAGGGTGGCACCATATATTTT. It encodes CASSPRGQGGTIYF.

In nucleotides, the CDR3 is TGTGCCAGCAGCCCCGCCGGGACAGGGAACACCGGGGAGCTGTTTTTT. Translated: CASSPAGTGNTGELFF. V gene TRBV4-2 combines with J gene TRBJ2-2; TRBD1 agrees at 8 bases. With V trimmed by 4 bases and J by 1 base, 5 bases remained unmatched. There are 16 residues in the CDR3. The germline V gene encodes CDR1 LGHNA and CDR2 YNFKEQ.

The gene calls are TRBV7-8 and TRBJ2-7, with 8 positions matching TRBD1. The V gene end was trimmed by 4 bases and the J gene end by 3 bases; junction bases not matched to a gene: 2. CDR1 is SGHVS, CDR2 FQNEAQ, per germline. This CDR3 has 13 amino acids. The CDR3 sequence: CASSWGQDYEQYF. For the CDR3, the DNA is TGTGCCAGCAGCTGGGGACAGGACTACGAGCAGTACTTC.

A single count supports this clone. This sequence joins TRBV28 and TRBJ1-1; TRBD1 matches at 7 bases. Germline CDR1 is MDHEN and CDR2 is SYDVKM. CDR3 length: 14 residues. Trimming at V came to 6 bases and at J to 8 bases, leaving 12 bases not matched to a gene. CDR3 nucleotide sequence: TGTGCCAGCAGCTTTCCCTATCTGACAGGGGAAGCTTTCTTT. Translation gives CASSFPYLTGEAFF.

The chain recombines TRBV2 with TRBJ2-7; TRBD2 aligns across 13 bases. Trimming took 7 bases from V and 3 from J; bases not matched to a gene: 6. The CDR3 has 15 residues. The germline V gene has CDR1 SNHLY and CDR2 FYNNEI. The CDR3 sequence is CASKPTSGRNYEQYF. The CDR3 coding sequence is TGTGCCAGCAAGCCGACTAGCGGGAGGAACTACGAGCAGTACTTC.

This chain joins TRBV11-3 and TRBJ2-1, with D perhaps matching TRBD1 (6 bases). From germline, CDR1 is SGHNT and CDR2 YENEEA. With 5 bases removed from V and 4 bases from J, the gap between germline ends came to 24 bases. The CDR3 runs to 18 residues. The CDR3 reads CASSHGQGGGRNYNEQFF. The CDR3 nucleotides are TGTGCCAGCAGCCATGGACAAGGTGGGGGCAGGAATTACAATGAGCAGTTCTTC.

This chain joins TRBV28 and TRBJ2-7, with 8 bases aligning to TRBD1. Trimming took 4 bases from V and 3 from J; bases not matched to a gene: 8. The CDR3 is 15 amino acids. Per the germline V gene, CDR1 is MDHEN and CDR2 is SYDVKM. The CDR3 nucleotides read TGTGCCAGCAGTTCGGGTGGGACAGGAGACTACGAGCAGTACTTC. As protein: CASSSGGTGDYEQYF.

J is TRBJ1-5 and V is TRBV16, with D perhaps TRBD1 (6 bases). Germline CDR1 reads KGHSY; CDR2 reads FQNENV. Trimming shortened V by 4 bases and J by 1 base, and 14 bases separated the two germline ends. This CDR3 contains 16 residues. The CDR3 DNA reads TGTGCCAGCAGCCCCCCAGGGGAGTTGAGCAATCAGCCCCAGCATTTT. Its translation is CASSPPGELSNQPQHF.

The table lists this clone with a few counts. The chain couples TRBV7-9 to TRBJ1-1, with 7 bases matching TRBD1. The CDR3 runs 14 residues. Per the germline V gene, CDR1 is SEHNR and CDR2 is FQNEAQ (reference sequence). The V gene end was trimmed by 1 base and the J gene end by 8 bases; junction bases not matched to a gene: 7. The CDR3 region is CASSLERTGVEAFF. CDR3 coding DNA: TGTGCCAGCAGCTTAGAGAGGACAGGTGTAGAAGCTTTCTTT.